This T cell receptor (beta chain) was identified during a study of PD-L1 blockade in urothelial cancer. Clones were sequenced by immunoSEQ multiplex PCR, and TCRdb holds only the in-frame ones, with some missing. The sample holds 95,000 to 150,000 clones, around 88% seen once. The time point denotes: peripheral blood 6 weeks after treatment start. The CDR3 has 18 amino acids. CDR1 and CDR2 (germline): GTSNPN, SVGIG (reference sequence). Trimming removed 8 bases at V and 7 bases at J, with 33 bases between. The chain has TRBV30 and TRBJ2-1; D may be TRBD1 or TRBD2 (9 bases each). This receptor was obtained from a man aged 45-65 years with urothelial cancer. The sequences come from PBMCs, collected around atezolizumab (anti-PD-L1) treatment. CDR3 nucleotide sequence: TGTGCCGGTACAAACAGGGGGCGCTGGCTAGCGGGACGGAATGAGCAGTTCTTC. It yields the protein CAGTNRGRWLAGRNEQFF.